Presented here are 24 T cell receptor beta chains from one specimen sequenced in a study of OX40 agonist ivuxolimab in advanced cancers. Here immunoSEQ multiplex PCR was the method, and the copy in TCRdb shows in-frame clones only, minus some. This repertoire shows 45,000 to 55,000 clones, roughly 84% found once; its top ten account for roughly 9.9%. The sequences come from CD4+ or CD8+ T cells sorted from blood, collected in a trial of the OX40 agonist ivuxolimab. Source of these receptors: an adult with an advanced solid tumor such as melanoma, head and neck, liver or kidney cancer.

The chain combines TRBV30 with TRBJ1-5; 9 positions agree with TRBD1. Germline CDR1 and CDR2: GTSNPN and SVGIG (reference sequence). This CDR3 contains 13 residues. V lost 0 bases to trimming and J lost 9 bases; unmatched junction nucleotides: 3. This chain's CDR3 is CAWSVQGAGPQHF. DNA of the CDR3: TGTGCCTGGAGTGTACAGGGGGCCGGGCCCCAGCATTTT.

J is TRBJ1-2 and V is TRBV5-1; maybe TRBD1 (6 bases). V lost 4 bases to trimming and J lost 6 bases, with 22 bases between them. This CDR3 spans 16 amino acids. Per germline, CDR1 SGHRS and CDR2 YFSETQ. CDR3 in DNA: TGCGCCAGCAGCCCACGCCTGGACAGTATTATGCATGGCTACACCTTC. It codes for CASSPRLDSIMHGYTF.

This clone was seen a single time. The chain couples TRBV11-3 to TRBJ2-3; TRBD1 matches at 8 bases. The CDR3 spans 15 residues. V was pared by 4 bases and J by 0 bases, with 3 bases of the junction left unmatched. CDR1 and CDR2 (germline): SGHNT, YENEEA. Written as DNA, the CDR3 is TGTGCCAGCAGCTGGACAGGGCAAAGCACAGATACGCAGTATTTT. It is translated as CASSWTGQSTDTQYF.

The chain is built from TRBV7-9 and TRBJ2-6; D perhaps matches TRBD1 (6 bases). V lost 3 bases and J 2 bases, leaving 20 bases between the germline ends. CDR1 is SEHNR, CDR2 FQNEAQ, per germline (reference sequence). The CDR3 consists of 19 residues. Here the CDR3 reads CASSLYWQGKGPGANVLTF. The CDR3 DNA sequence: TGTGCCAGCAGCTTGTACTGGCAGGGGAAGGGCCCTGGGGCCAACGTCCTGACTTTC.

This clone came up a few times. The sample holds other DNA sequences that translate to the same CDR3. CDR3 nucleotide sequence: TGTGCCAGTAGCACTAGCGGGAGCTCCTACGAGCAGTACTTC. Encoded protein: CASSTSGSSYEQYF. V is TRBV19 and J is TRBJ2-7; 11 bases match TRBD2. V lost 6 bases, J lost 0 bases, and 1 base stayed unmatched. The CDR3 is 14 amino acids. The germline V gene has CDR1 LNHDA and CDR2 SQIVND (reference sequence).

Only one count was recorded for this clone. The rearrangement uses TRBV18 and TRBJ2-7, with a tentative D call TRBD1 (5 bases). Germline CDR1 is KGHSH and CDR2 is LQKENI. The CDR3 has 15 residues. V lost 0 bases and J lost 5, with 14 bases in between. For the CDR3, the DNA is TGTGCCAGCTCACCACCCCCGAAACAGGTCGACGAGCAGTACTTC. It specifies CASSPPPKQVDEQYF.

This rearrangement joins TRBV15 to TRBJ1-1, with D unclear. V was pared by 3 bases and J by 3 bases, with 11 bases between. CDR1 is LNHNV and CDR2 is YYDKDF in the germline V gene (reference sequence). The CDR3 consists of 14 residues. This chain's CDR3 is CATSRNLWDTEAFF. The CDR3 nucleotides are TGTGCCACCAGCAGGAATCTTTGGGACACTGAAGCTTTCTTT.

The genes are TRBV2 and TRBJ2-7; the match to TRBD2 covers 9 bases. Germline CDR1 is SNHLY and CDR2 is FYNNEI. V shed 6 bases and J 2 bases; nucleotides not matched to a gene: 2. The CDR3 runs to 13 residues. The CDR3 sequence is CASRVAGAYEQYF. The CDR3 coding sequence is TGTGCCAGCAGAGTAGCGGGAGCCTACGAGCAGTACTTC.

The rearrangement joins TRBV27 to TRBJ2-5; D is perhaps TRBD2 (6 bases). The germline CDR1 and CDR2 sequences are MNHEY and SMNVEV (reference sequence). Trimming stripped 6 bases from V and 3 bases from J, with 11 bases between. This CDR3 region has 13 residues. The CDR3, as DNA: TGTGCCAGCAGCGCACGGGGGAAAGAGACCCAGTACTTC. As protein: CASSARGKETQYF.

This clone was observed a handful of times. The chain joins TRBV10-1 to TRBJ2-3, with 7 bases aligning to TRBD1. The CDR3 has 16 residues. Germline values: CDR1 WNHNN, CDR2 SYGVQD (reference sequence). The CDR3 reads CAFLQGDEVPTDTQYF. CDR3 nucleotides: TGCGCTTTCCTCCAGGGGGATGAGGTGCCCACAGATACGCAGTATTTT.

CDR3 nucleotides: TGCGCCAGCAGCTTGGAGCAGTCTTACACTGAAGCTTTCTTT. Residues: CASSLEQSYTEAFF. J is TRBJ1-1 and V is TRBV5-1; D not certain. Germline CDR1 reads SGHRS; CDR2 reads YFSETQ. V was pared by 0 bases and J by 3 bases, with 9 bases between. The CDR3 is made up of 14 amino acids.

The chain links TRBV7-2 to TRBJ2-1; 11 bases line up with TRBD2. V shed 5 bases and J 5 bases; nucleotides not matched to a gene: 5. The CDR3 sequence is 15 residues long. Germline CDR1 SGHTA, CDR2 FQGNSA. The CDR3 protein is CASSTRLAGNNEQFF. The CDR3 nucleotides are TGTGCCAGCAGCACCCGACTAGCGGGAAACAATGAGCAGTTCTTC.

This chain uses TRBV2 with TRBJ2-3; TRBD2 matches at 12 bases. The ends lost 6 bases at V and 3 bases at J; junction bases unmatched: 4. CDR3 length: 15 amino acids. CDR1 is SNHLY and CDR2 is FYNNEI in the germline V gene. This chain's CDR3 is CASRTGLAGTDTQYF. CDR3 DNA: TGTGCCAGCAGGACGGGACTAGCGGGTACAGATACGCAGTATTTT.

This clone has a single count. The CDR3 nucleotides are TGTGCCAGCAGCCTCAGGGGAGAGACCCAGTACTTC. Amino acid sequence: CASSLRGETQYF. V and J are TRBV14 and TRBJ2-5, with D possibly matching TRBD1 (6 bases). The V and J ends lost 4 bases and 4 bases respectively, with 7 bases between them. This CDR3 has 12 amino acids. Germline CDR1 is SGHDN and CDR2 is FVKESK.

CDR3 sequence: CASSSYPGHDGYTF. The CDR3 DNA follows: TGTGCCAGCTCATCGTATCCGGGGCACGATGGCTACACCTTC. The chain uses TRBV6-5 and TRBJ1-2; possible D gene TRBD1, 5 bases. Germline V lookup: CDR1 MNHEY, CDR2 SVGAGI. CDR3 length: 14 residues. With 8 bases removed from V and 6 bases from J, the gap between germline ends came to 19 bases.

This clone was detected a few times. V is TRBV30 and J is TRBJ2-7, with D unclear. The CDR3 spans 14 residues. V lost 3 bases and J lost 1, with 13 bases in between. The germline V gene encodes CDR1 GTSNPN and CDR2 SVGIG (reference sequence). CDR3 loop: CAWRVSTASYEQYF. DNA of the CDR3: TGTGCCTGGAGGGTCAGCACCGCGTCCTACGAGCAGTACTTC.

This clone was recorded a few times. Its ends do not fully match the called genes, so a read error is possible. The rearrangement joins TRBV4-1 to TRBJ1-2, with 7 bases identical to TRBD1. Looked up from germline, CDR1 is MGHRA and CDR2 is YSYEKL. The CDR3 has 13 amino acids. CDR3 residues: CASSQAGTAQHSF. CDR3 nucleotide sequence: TGCGCCAGCAGCCAAGCGGGGACAGCCCAGCATTCCTTC.

As to this clone: Other DNA sequences within the sample encode an identical CDR3. The chain carries TRBV18 and TRBJ2-5; D not resolved. V was pared by 2 bases and J by 1 base, with 2 bases between. This CDR3 region has 12 residues. The germline V gene encodes CDR1 KGHSH and CDR2 LQKENI. The CDR3 DNA reads as TGTGCCAGCTCACCATCCCAAGAGACCCAGTACTTC. This encodes CASSPSQETQYF.

The rearrangement uses TRBV5-4 and TRBJ1-1, with D maybe TRBD1 (5 bases). With 2 bases removed from V and 4 bases from J, the gap between germline ends came to 9 bases. CDR3 length: 13 amino acids. Germline V gives CDR1 SGHNT, CDR2 YYREEE (reference sequence). The CDR3 sequence: CASSFSGRTEAFF. The DNA for the CDR3 is TGTGCCAGCAGCTTTTCAGGGCGCACTGAAGCTTTCTTT.

The chain employs TRBV10-3 and TRBJ2-1; 9 bases line up with TRBD1. The CDR3 sequence is 13 residues long. The J segment lost 10 bases and the V segment lost 6 bases, leaving 7 bases of the junction unmatched. Germline V gene data show CDR1 as ENHRY and CDR2 as SYGVKD. CDR3: CAIRTQGAWEQFF. CDR3 sequence (DNA): TGTGCCATCAGGACACAGGGGGCGTGGGAGCAGTTCTTC.

V usage is TRBV18 and J usage is TRBJ2-6; D not resolved. The CDR3 is made up of 14 amino acids. V was shortened by 6 bases and J by 0 bases, with 6 bases between the two germline ends. Germline CDR1 is KGHSH and CDR2 is LQKENI. This CDR3 is CASSEFSGANVLTF. In DNA, the CDR3 is TGTGCCAGCTCGGAGTTCTCTGGGGCCAACGTCCTGACTTTC.

This chain connects TRBV2 to TRBJ2-1, with 13 bases that match TRBD2. The J segment lost 7 bases and the V segment lost 3 bases, leaving 6 bases of the junction unmatched. This CDR3 region has 16 residues. Germline-derived CDR1 and CDR2 are SNHLY and FYNNEI. CDR3 nucleotides: TGTGCCAGCAGTGATCCGACTAGCGGGAGGATAAATGAGCAGTTCTTC. Protein product: CASSDPTSGRINEQFF.

The V gene is TRBV30, the J gene TRBJ2-7, with 8 nucleotides matching TRBD2. J lost 11 bases, V lost 4 bases, and 13 bases had no gene match. The length of the CDR3 is 13 residues. In germline, CDR1 is GTSNPN, CDR2 SVGIG (reference sequence). As DNA, the CDR3 is TGTGCCTGGAAGAGGCAGTCGACGGGGGGGGAGTACTTC. Protein product: CAWKRQSTGGEYF.

V gene TRBV27 combines with J gene TRBJ2-7; 11 bases agree with TRBD2. The CDR3 spans 18 residues. Germline V CDR1 and CDR2: MNHEY, SMNVEV (reference sequence). Unmatched junction bases numbered 14, after V lost 5 bases and J lost 2 bases. The CDR3 loop is CASSPRGSGRARPYEQYF. The CDR3 bases are TGTGCCAGCAGTCCCCGCGGTAGCGGGAGGGCCCGCCCCTACGAGCAGTACTTC.